This record looks at one TCR beta chain sequence and its context. The antigen is unknown. These data originate in a study of T cell responses to AZD1222 COVID-19 vaccine. TCRdb keeps only in-frame clones here, not all; method: immunoSEQ multiplex PCR. The sample contains approximately 260,000 clones, 93% of which appear only once. The CDR3 extends over 15 amino acids. V lost 3 bases and J 9 bases, leaving 18 bases between the germline ends. CDR1 and CDR2 from the germline V gene are LNHDA and SQIVND (reference sequence). Findings of the study overall: Dominant CD4 TCR responses targeted spike regions 160-218 and 743-854. Close to half of spike-specific TCRs reportedly recognize unmutated variant regions. With two AZD1222 doses given, Spike-specific TCR breadth and depth both rose. White British donors predominated, females outnumbered males, and clonal diversity was possibly underestimated.

The chain combines TRBV19 with TRBJ2-1; maybe TRBD2 (6 bases). This sequence was found in an adult in good health. The sample consisted of peripheral blood, taken on day 0 of AZD1222 vaccination. CDR3 sequence: CASSISGTVAGEQFF. The DNA for the CDR3 is TGTGCCAGTAGTATCTCTGGGACTGTTGCTGGTGAGCAGTTCTTC.